The clone carrying this TCR beta chain came up once. The antigen remains undetermined. Per the germline V gene, CDR1 is GTSNPN and CDR2 is SVGIG (reference sequence). The CDR3 spans 12 residues. The V and J ends lost 7 bases and 5 bases, in that order; junction bases with no gene match: 4. The data belong to a study of PD-1 blockade in classical Hodgkin lymphoma. Study-level points and caveats: The baseline diversity of complete responders showed similarity to that of newly diagnosed patients. Differences between repertoires have undefined causes, possibly disease activity or prior therapy.

Every patient experienced relapse after autologous stem cell transplantation, and brentuximab vedotin exposure varied. The protocol was immunoSEQ multiplex PCR, while the TCRdb copy is restricted to in-frame clones and leaves out a portion. The sample holds more than 35,000 clones, over 65% seen once. The TCR comes from a human donor with classical Hodgkin lymphoma. The chain joins TRBV30 to TRBJ2-3; 9 bases agree with TRBD1. Sequences were derived from peripheral blood mononuclear cells (PBMCs), sampled before the second cycle of nivolumab. The CDR3 here is CALTGGRDTQYF. Here the CDR3 DNA reads TGTGCCTTAACAGGGGGCAGAGATACGCAGTATTTT.